The entry below gives a single T cell receptor beta chain sequence along with its context. Lacking the conserved final phenylalanine or tryptophan, this CDR3 likely reflects a read error. The data derive from a study of Graves' ophthalmopathy and Graves' hyperthyroidism. Looking at the study overall: Blood was drawn at initial diagnosis, before any treatment.

Certain patients were not enrolled. These were patients with other autoimmune diseases, uncontrolled infections, pregnancy or lactation. The diagnosis was founded upon clinical symptoms, serum thyroxine, TRAb, thyroid ultrasound and orbital computed tomography. A roughly 10 ml volume of fresh peripheral blood provided the PBMCs. Transcripts of RNA were the source for amplifying TCR beta CDR3 regions. Amplification began with first-round RT-PCR using HTBI primers, then second-round multiplex PCR was performed. TCRdb analysed the multiplex PCR reads with MiXCR anew, one entry per CDR3 protein. The table records roughly 480,000 distinct CDR3 sequences, 14% of them present only once. In germline, CDR1 is MDHEN, CDR2 SYDVKM. The CDR3 spans 12 residues. V was clipped by 6 bases and J by 3 bases, with 9 bases between them.

The receptor's source is a woman aged 25 to 45 with Graves' ophthalmopathy. The chain recombines TRBV28 with TRBJ2-7, with D unclear. Sequenced sample: blood. CDR3 DNA: TGTGCCAGCAGCTTTCTAATCTACGAGCAGTACTAC. It codes for CASSFLIYEQYY.